Each of the 25 T cell receptor beta chains below was sequenced from the same sample in a study of cytomegalovirus exposure and HLA in healthy donors. PCR amplification relied on 60 Vbeta primers (plus 13 Jbeta primers). Profiled with immunoSEQ multiplex PCR; TCRdb holds only in-frame clones, not every one. The sample includes about 50,000 clones. Sequences were obtained from PBMCs. Receptors were obtained from a man between 18 and 29 years old in good health and CMV-seropositive.

V usage is TRBV19 and J usage is TRBJ1-1; D uncertain. With 6 bases removed from V and 8 bases from J, the gap between germline ends came to 10 bases. CDR3 length: 11 amino acids. The V gene's germline CDR1 is LNHDA and CDR2 SQIVND (reference sequence). The CDR3 DNA is TGTGCCAGTAGCCTAACTGTGGAAGCTTTCTTT. As protein: CASSLTVEAFF. Variable domain in full (rest from reference TRBV19 and TRBJ1-1): DGGITQSPKYLFRKEGQNVTLSCEQNLNHDAMYWYRQDPGQGLRLIYYSQIVNDFQKGDIAEGYSVSREKKESFPLTVTSAQKNPTAFYLCASSLTVEAFFGQGTRLTVV.

The V and J genes are TRBV10-3 and TRBJ2-2, with D possibly matching TRBD1 (5 bases). V was clipped by 5 bases and J by 4 bases, with 11 bases between them. Germline V gives CDR1 ENHRY, CDR2 SYGVKD. The CDR3 covers 14 residues. The CDR3 protein is CAISTGDGTGELFF. The CDR3 DNA follows: TGTGCCATCAGTACAGGAGACGGCACCGGGGAGCTGTTTTTT.

Remarks on this clone: One end of the junction varies from germline; a read error may be responsible. Other DNA sequences in the same sample also yield this CDR3. The V gene is TRBV15, the J gene TRBJ2-7; 7 positions agree with TRBD1. The CDR3 is made up of 15 amino acids. Germline loops: CDR1 LNHNV, CDR2 YYDKDF (reference sequence). The CDR3 nucleotides are TGCGCCACCGAGGACATGAGACAGGGAAACTACGAGCAGTACTTC. It translates to CATEDMRQGNYEQYF.

The chain recombines TRBV28 with TRBJ1-5; D gene uncertain. In germline, CDR1 is MDHEN, CDR2 SYDVKM. The V end lost 2 bases, the J end lost 0 bases, and 17 bases lay between the germline ends. The CDR3 sequence is 18 residues long. The DNA of the CDR3 is TGTGCCAGCAGTTTAAGTGTAGGTGCAGCGGGTAGCAATCAGCCCCAGCATTTT. Translating gives CASSLSVGAAGSNQPQHF. The full variable domain, with the rest looked up from reference TRBV28 and TRBJ1-5, is DVKVTQSSRYLVKRTGEKVFLECVQDMDHENMFWYRQDPGLGLRLIYFSYDVKMKEKGDIPEGYSVSREKKERFSLILESASTNQTSMYLCASSLSVGAAGSNQPQHFGDGTRLSIL.

The V call is TRBV2, the J call TRBJ2-7; 7 bases align to TRBD2. The CDR3 is 14 residues long. V gave up 1 base and J gave up 4 bases; unmatched junction bases: 4. Germline V gene sequence: CDR1 SNHLY, CDR2 FYNNEI. The CDR3 sequence: CASSEGGGLYEQYF. The CDR3 DNA sequence: TGTGCCAGCAGTGAAGGGGGGGGATTATACGAGCAGTACTTC. Looking up the rest from reference TRBV2 and TRBJ2-7 gives the full variable domain: EPEVTQTPSHQVTQMGQEVILRCVPISNHLYFYWYRQILGQKVEFLVSFYNNEISEKSEIFDDQFSVERPDGSNFTLKIRSTKLEDSAMYFCASSEGGGLYEQYFGPGTRLTVT.

The chain links TRBV5-1 to TRBJ2-7, with TRBD2 as a possible D gene (6 bases). CDR3 length: 16 residues. Germline V gene sequence: CDR1 SGHRS, CDR2 YFSETQ. The V end lost 4 bases, the J end lost 1 base, and 18 bases lay between the germline ends. DNA for the CDR3: TGCGCCAGCAGCCCACGTGGAGGGGCGAGTTCCTACGAGCAGTACTTC. It is translated as CASSPRGGASSYEQYF. Full variable domain (rest looked up from reference TRBV5-1 and TRBJ2-7): KAGVTQTPRYLIKTRGQQVTLSCSPISGHRSVSWYQQTPGQGLQFLFEYFSETQRNKGNFPGRFSGRQFSNSRSEMNVSTLELGDSALYLCASSPRGGASSYEQYFGPGTRLTVT.

V and J are TRBV4-1 and TRBJ2-1; 10 nucleotides agree with TRBD2. The V segment lost 3 bases and the J segment 7 bases; nucleotides outside the gene matches: 12. This CDR3 is built from 17 residues. Per germline, CDR1 MGHRA and CDR2 YSYEKL. The CDR3 DNA reads TGCGCCAGCAGCCACCGCTATAGCGGGAGGCCGGGGAATGAGCAGTTCTTC. Translated, it gives CASSHRYSGRPGNEQFF.

The chain employs TRBV7-3 and TRBJ1-1; D is possibly TRBD1 (5 bases). Trimming pared 2 bases from V and 7 bases from J, leaving 11 bases between. CDR3 length: 13 residues. Germline CDR1 SGHTA, CDR2 FQGTGA. The CDR3 loop is CASSLLGRDEAFF. Written as DNA, the CDR3 is TGTGCCAGCAGCTTATTGGGCAGGGATGAAGCTTTCTTT.

The rearrangement joins TRBV18 to TRBJ2-1, with D possibly TRBD2 on 6 matching bases. Germline values: CDR1 KGHSH, CDR2 LQKENI. V lost 3 bases, J lost 9 bases, and 18 bases lay in between. CDR3 length equals 15 residues. The CDR3 here is CASSPAGRKDPEQFF. For the CDR3, the DNA is TGTGCCAGCTCACCCGCGGGGCGGAAGGACCCTGAGCAGTTCTTC.

The J gene is TRBJ1-4, the V gene TRBV5-1, with 8 bases identical to TRBD1. Looked up from germline, CDR1 is SGHRS and CDR2 is YFSETQ. With V trimmed by 5 bases and J by 7 bases, 10 bases remained unmatched. The CDR3 loop spans 15 amino acids. The DNA for the CDR3 is TGCGCCAGCAGACAACAACAGGGGGTCTTTGAAAAACTGTTTTTT. Its protein product is CASRQQQGVFEKLFF.

With respect to this clone: Other DNA variants within this sample encode the same CDR3. The chain has TRBV7-8 and TRBJ2-1, with D tentatively TRBD2 (5 bases). Trimming stripped 1 base from V and 0 bases from J, with 10 bases between. Germline lookup yields CDR1 SGHVS and CDR2 FQNEAQ. The length of the CDR3 is 16 residues. CDR3 sequence reads: CASSLEAGGSYNEQFF. DNA of the CDR3: TGTGCCAGCAGCTTAGAGGCGGGTGGCTCCTACAATGAGCAGTTCTTC.

This chain connects TRBV19 to TRBJ2-1; unclear D gene. Germline loops: CDR1 LNHDA, CDR2 SQIVND (reference sequence). Trimming removed 3 bases from V and 1 base from J, with 10 bases in between. The CDR3 runs to 15 residues. The CDR3: CASSITTASYNEQFF. The CDR3 DNA reads TGTGCCAGTAGTATTACTACCGCATCCTACAATGAGCAGTTCTTC.

The chain has TRBV18 and TRBJ1-5; TRBD1 aligns across 8 bases. Per the germline V gene, CDR1 is KGHSH and CDR2 is LQKENI. The CDR3 loop spans 13 amino acids. Trimming removed 3 bases from V and 5 bases from J; junction bases left unmatched: 0. CDR3: CASSPDRDQPQHF. Written as DNA, the CDR3 is TGTGCCAGCTCACCGGACAGGGATCAGCCCCAGCATTTT.

The chain joins TRBV6-6 to TRBJ1-1, with 8 bases matching TRBD1. CDR3 length: 15 residues. V dropped 6 bases and J dropped 5; count of bases not matched to a gene: 11. Germline loops: CDR1 MNHNY, CDR2 SVGAGI (reference sequence). In nucleotides, the CDR3 is TGTGCCAGCAGCCCCGCCGGGACAGGTCTTACTGAAGCTTTCTTT. It encodes CASSPAGTGLTEAFF.

The gene calls are TRBV4-2 and TRBJ1-1, with 9 bases lining up with TRBD1. The CDR3 totals 15 residues. Trimming at V came to 0 bases and at J to 2 bases, leaving 1 base not matched to a gene. CDR1 is LGHNA and CDR2 is YNFKEQ in the germline V gene. For the CDR3, the DNA is TGTGCCAGCAGCCAAGAACAGGGGGCCAACACTGAAGCTTTCTTT. It translates to CASSQEQGANTEAFF.

By frequency, this clone registers large. V gene TRBV27 combines with J gene TRBJ1-5; D not certain. The CDR3 loop spans 16 amino acids. Germline V CDR1 and CDR2: MNHEY, SMNVEV (reference sequence). The ends were cut back, 3 bases at V and 2 bases at J, with 14 bases in the middle. The CDR3 DNA reads TGTGCCAGCAGTTTTAAGGGAGGCCAGGGCAATCAGCCCCAGCATTTT. Its translation is CASSFKGGQGNQPQHF.

V usage is TRBV29-1 and J usage is TRBJ2-7; TRBD1 aligns across 7 bases. This CDR3 comprises 13 residues. J was trimmed by 2 bases and V by 2 bases; bases with no gene match: 3. Germline CDR1 reads SQVTM; CDR2 reads ANQGSEA. CDR3: CSVETGVPYEQYF. CDR3 DNA: TGCAGCGTTGAAACAGGGGTACCCTACGAGCAGTACTTC.

The CDR3, as DNA: TGTGCCACCAGCCATTTAGCGGGAGACGCAGATACGCAGTATTTT. It is translated as CATSHLAGDADTQYF. This chain joins TRBV15 and TRBJ2-3; 9 bases agree with TRBD2. V lost 5 bases, J lost 4 bases, and 7 bases stayed unmatched. Germline V lookup: CDR1 LNHNV, CDR2 YYDKDF (reference sequence). The length of the CDR3 is 15 residues. The full variable domain, with the rest looked up from reference TRBV15 and TRBJ2-3, is DAMVIQNPRYQVTQFGKPVTLSCSQTLNHNVMYWYQQKSSQAPKLLFHYYDKDFNNEADTPDNFQSRRPNTSFCFLDIRSPGLGDTAMYLCATSHLAGDADTQYFGPGTRLTVL.

V usage is TRBV5-5 and J usage is TRBJ2-2, with TRBD1 matching over 7 bases. CDR1 is SGHKS and CDR2 is YYEKEE in the germline V gene (reference sequence). The CDR3 spans 14 residues. V shed 4 bases, J shed 4 bases, and the junction held 4 bases outside the gene matches. The CDR3 here is CASSLRTGTGELFF. In DNA, the CDR3 is TGTGCCAGCAGCCTCCGGACAGGCACCGGGGAGCTGTTTTTT.

The J gene is TRBJ1-5, the V gene TRBV9; a weak D match, TRBD1 (5 bases). V was clipped by 1 base and J by 5 bases, with 13 bases between them. Germline V CDR1 and CDR2: SGDLS, YYNGEE. CDR3 length: 15 amino acids. The CDR3 is CASSVLGGGDQPQHF. The CDR3 region has the DNA TGTGCCAGCAGCGTACTCGGGGGTGGAGATCAGCCCCAGCATTTT.

V usage is TRBV19 and J usage is TRBJ2-7; 11 bases match TRBD1. This CDR3 contains 16 residues. V dropped 3 bases and J dropped 4; count of bases not matched to a gene: 8. Germline lookup yields CDR1 LNHDA and CDR2 SQIVND (reference sequence). CDR3 loop: CASSMNGDRGNYEQYF. CDR3 nucleotides: TGTGCCAGTAGTATGAACGGGGACAGGGGGAATTACGAGCAGTACTTC.

The V gene is TRBV27, the J gene TRBJ2-7, with D possibly TRBD1 on 6 matching bases. V was trimmed by 5 bases and J by 4 bases, leaving 21 bases between them. This CDR3 has 16 amino acids. CDR1 and CDR2 (germline): MNHEY, SMNVEV (reference sequence). This CDR3 is CASSPRIGRGGYEQYF. DNA of the CDR3: TGTGCCAGCAGTCCAAGAATTGGCAGGGGCGGTTACGAGCAGTACTTC.

V usage is TRBV19 and J usage is TRBJ2-3; 9 positions agree with TRBD1. V was pared by 5 bases and J by 7 bases, with 13 bases of the junction left unmatched. CDR3 length: 16 amino acids. Germline V CDR1 and CDR2: LNHDA, SQIVND (reference sequence). The DNA for the CDR3 is TGTGCCAGTAGTTCTGACGACAGGGGGGTCGGGAATACGCAGTATTTT. It is translated as CASSSDDRGVGNTQYF.

The V call is TRBV5-1, the J call TRBJ2-5; possibly TRBD2 for D (6 bases). Trimming removed 4 bases at V and 5 bases at J, with 15 bases between. Germline V lookup: CDR1 SGHRS, CDR2 YFSETQ. The CDR3 has 14 amino acids. CDR3 nucleotides: TGCGCCAGCAGCATAACGGGACTGTTGGAGACCCAGTACTTC. Its protein product is CASSITGLLETQYF.

The V and J genes are TRBV10-3 and TRBJ1-5; D perhaps matches TRBD1 (5 bases). Trimming removed 5 bases at V and 4 bases at J, with 12 bases between. Per the germline V gene, CDR1 is ENHRY and CDR2 is SYGVKD. The CDR3 covers 14 residues. The CDR3 region has the DNA TGTGCCATCAGTCAAGGGGCAGGGAATCAGCCCCAGCATTTT. It yields the protein CAISQGAGNQPQHF.